The 5 T cell receptor beta chains below were found in one sample sequenced in a study of cytomegalovirus exposure and HLA in healthy donors. PCR primers comprised 60 Vbeta and 13 Jbeta primers. The method was immunoSEQ multiplex PCR; TCRdb's version includes in-frame clones alone and lacks a portion of them. The sample records some 150,000 clones, approximately 84% being singletons. Sequencing used PBMCs. The source of these receptors is a woman aged 40 to 50 in good health and CMV-seronegative.

The chain combines TRBV7-3 with TRBJ2-7, with 9 bases that match TRBD1. Germline V lookup: CDR1 SGHTA, CDR2 FQGTGA. J gave up 7 bases and V 4 bases, and 5 bases lay outside the gene matches. The CDR3 consists of 13 residues. The CDR3 region is CASSWGQGREQYF. In DNA form, the CDR3 reads TGTGCCAGCAGCTGGGGACAGGGCAGGGAGCAGTACTTC. Full variable domain (rest looked up from reference TRBV7-3 and TRBJ2-7): GAGVSQTPSNKVTEKGKYVELRCDPISGHTALYWYRQSLGQGPEFLIYFQGTGAADDSGLPNDRFFAVRPEGSVSTLKIQRTERGDSAVYLCASSWGQGREQYFGPGTRLTVT.

Only a few counts were recorded for this clone. The V and J genes are TRBV30 and TRBJ1-1, with a tentative D call TRBD1 (6 bases). The CDR3 has 14 amino acids. Germline CDR1 GTSNPN, CDR2 SVGIG (reference sequence). The V end was cut by 1 base, the J end by 5 bases, with 14 bases between. CDR3 in DNA: TGTGCCTGGAGTGCTCGGAGGGGGGGAACTGAAGCTTTCTTT. This translates into CAWSARRGGTEAFF. The complete variable domain, with remaining parts taken from reference TRBV30 and TRBJ1-1, reads SQTIHQWPATLVQPVGSPLSLECTVEGTSNPNLYWYRQAAGRGLQLLFYSVGIGQISSEVPQNLSASRPQDRQFILSSKKLLLSDSGFYLCAWSARRGGTEAFFGQGTRLTVV.

V is TRBV4-2 and J is TRBJ2-1; possibly TRBD1 for D (7 bases). The V end lost 6 bases, the J end lost 8 bases, and 26 bases lay between the germline ends. Germline values: CDR1 LGHNA, CDR2 YNFKEQ. The CDR3 has 17 residues. The CDR3 reads CASSPVPQGGVGHEQFF. The CDR3 DNA reads TGTGCCAGCAGTCCGGTCCCCCAGGGGGGAGTTGGGCATGAGCAGTTCTTC.

The chain recombines TRBV7-3 with TRBJ2-5; 8 nucleotides line up with TRBD1. Germline CDR1 SGHTA, CDR2 FQGTGA. The CDR3 loop spans 14 amino acids. J gave up 7 bases and V 3 bases, and 7 bases lay outside the gene matches. The chain's CDR3 is CASSFDRGSRTQYF. In DNA, the CDR3 is TGTGCCAGCAGCTTCGACAGGGGATCAAGGACCCAGTACTTC. The complete variable domain, with remaining parts taken from reference TRBV7-3 and TRBJ2-5, reads GAGVSQTPSNKVTEKGKYVELRCDPISGHTALYWYRQSLGQGPEFLIYFQGTGAADDSGLPNDRFFAVRPEGSVSTLKIQRTERGDSAVYLCASSFDRGSRTQYFGPGTRLLVL.

The rearrangement joins TRBV28 to TRBJ2-1; the match to TRBD1 covers 9 bases. Germline V gives CDR1 MDHEN, CDR2 SYDVKM. This CDR3 has 15 residues. V gave up 6 bases and J gave up 7 bases; unmatched junction bases: 10. The CDR3 DNA sequence: TGTGCCAGCAGACCGAGTGGGACAGGGTATAATGAGCAGTTCTTC. Translated: CASRPSGTGYNEQFF.